One sample yielded the 2 T cell receptor beta chains listed below, sequenced in a study of graft-versus-host responses after intestinal transplantation. No antigen has been identified for these receptors. The repertoire was sequenced with immunoSEQ multiplex PCR; TCRdb's copy has only in-frame clones and lacks some. The sample lists some 87,000 clones, roughly 93% occurring once. The specimen was unstimulated CD8+ T cells sorted from spleen or lymph node cells, collected before transplant. Receptors were obtained from a human donor who was the organ donor for an intestinal transplant.

V and J are TRBV6-5 and TRBJ2-7, with a possible D match to TRBD2 (7 bases). V lost 5 bases and J lost 7, with 15 bases in between. This CDR3 comprises 13 residues. Germline V lookup: CDR1 MNHEY, CDR2 SVGAGI. CDR3 nucleotides: TGTGCCAGCAGTCCAATCAGGGGAGGGGAGCAGTACTTC. The encoded protein is CASSPIRGGEQYF.

The V gene is TRBV5-6, the J gene TRBJ2-2, with 8 positions matching TRBD2. V was clipped by 4 bases and J by 0 bases; unmatched bases: 5. Germline-derived CDR1 and CDR2 are SGHDT and YYEEEE. The CDR3 consists of 16 residues. In DNA, the CDR3 is TGTGCCAGCAGCCTGGAGGGACTAGCGAACACCGGGGAGCTGTTTTTT. Encoded protein: CASSLEGLANTGELFF.